The sequence of this T cell receptor beta chain was determined in a study of shared clonotypes between healthy human individuals. Using about 220 ng DNA, 30,000 to 35,000 T cell genomes, the sorted-subset replicate PCRs were run. Method: immunoSEQ multiplex PCR; TCRdb's copy keeps in-frame clones and lacks some. The repertoire has over 2,000,000 clones, just over 90% of them found once; the top ten carry over 1.5%. Germline loops: CDR1 MDHEN, CDR2 SYDVKM. This CDR3 has 15 residues. V gave up 5 bases and J gave up 3 bases; unmatched junction bases: 7. Only CD45RO-negative cells positively selected for CCR7 counted as naive CD8 cells, so terminally differentiated effector memory CD45RA+ cells were excluded.

The sequenced sample consisted of naive CD8+ T cells from PBMCs. The TCR sequence derives from a man younger than 35 in good health. Some clones in this sample may be carry-over from other donors' samples. The chain uses TRBV28 and TRBJ2-7; 10 positions agree with TRBD1. In DNA, the CDR3 is TGTGCCAGCAGTGCAACCGGGACAGGGGTCTACGAGCAGTACTTC. Protein product: CASSATGTGVYEQYF.